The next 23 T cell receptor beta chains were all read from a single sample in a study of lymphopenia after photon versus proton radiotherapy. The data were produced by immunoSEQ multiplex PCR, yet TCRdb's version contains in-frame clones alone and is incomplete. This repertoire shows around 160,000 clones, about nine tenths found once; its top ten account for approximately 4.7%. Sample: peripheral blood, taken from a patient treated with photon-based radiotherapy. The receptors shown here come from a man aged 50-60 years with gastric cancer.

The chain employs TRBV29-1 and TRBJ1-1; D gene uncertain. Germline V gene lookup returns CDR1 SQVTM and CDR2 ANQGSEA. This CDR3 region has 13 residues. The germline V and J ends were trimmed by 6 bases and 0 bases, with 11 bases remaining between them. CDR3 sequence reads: CSVLPQMNTEAFF. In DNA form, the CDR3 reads TGCAGCGTCTTACCTCAGATGAACACTGAAGCTTTCTTT.

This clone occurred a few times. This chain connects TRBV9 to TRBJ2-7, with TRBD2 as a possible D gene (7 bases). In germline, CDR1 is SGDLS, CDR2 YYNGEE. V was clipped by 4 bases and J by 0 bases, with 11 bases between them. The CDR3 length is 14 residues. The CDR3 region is CASSRGGASYEQYF. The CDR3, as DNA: TGTGCCAGCAGCCGAGGGGGGGCCTCCTACGAGCAGTACTTC. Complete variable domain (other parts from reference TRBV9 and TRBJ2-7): DSGVTQTPKHLITATGQRVTLRCSPRSGDLSVYWYQQSLDQGLQFLIQYYNGEERAKGNILERFSAQQFPDLHSELNLSSLELGDSALYFCASSRGGASYEQYFGPGTRLTVT.

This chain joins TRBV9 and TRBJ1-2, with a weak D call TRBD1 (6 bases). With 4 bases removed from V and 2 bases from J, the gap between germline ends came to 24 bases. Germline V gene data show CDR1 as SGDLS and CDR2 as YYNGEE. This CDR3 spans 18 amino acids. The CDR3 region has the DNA TGTGCCAGCAGCCATGCTACCACTACGGGACAACGGAACTATGGCTACACCTTC. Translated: CASSHATTTGQRNYGYTF.

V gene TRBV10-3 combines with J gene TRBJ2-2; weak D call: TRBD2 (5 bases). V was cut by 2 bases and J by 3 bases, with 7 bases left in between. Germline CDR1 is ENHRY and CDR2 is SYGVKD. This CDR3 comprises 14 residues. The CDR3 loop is CAISERGDTGELFF. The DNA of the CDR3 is TGTGCCATCAGTGAGCGGGGAGACACCGGGGAGCTGTTTTTT.

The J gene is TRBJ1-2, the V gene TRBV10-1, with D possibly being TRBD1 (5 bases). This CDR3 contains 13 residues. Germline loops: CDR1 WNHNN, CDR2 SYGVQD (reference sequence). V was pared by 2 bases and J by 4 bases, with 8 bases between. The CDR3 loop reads CASSEGQGYGYTF. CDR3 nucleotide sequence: TGCGCCAGCAGTGAGGGGCAGGGCTATGGCTACACCTTC.

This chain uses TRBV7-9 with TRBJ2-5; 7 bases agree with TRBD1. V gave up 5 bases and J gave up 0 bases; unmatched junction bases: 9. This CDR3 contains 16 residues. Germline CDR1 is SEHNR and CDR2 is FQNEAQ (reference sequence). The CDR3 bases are TGTGCCAGCAGCCAGGGGGATCAAGTGTACCAAGAGACCCAGTACTTC. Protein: CASSQGDQVYQETQYF.

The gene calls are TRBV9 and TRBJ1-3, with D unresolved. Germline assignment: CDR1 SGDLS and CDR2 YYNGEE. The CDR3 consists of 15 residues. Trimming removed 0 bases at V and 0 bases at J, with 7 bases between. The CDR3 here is CASSVEGSSGNTIYF. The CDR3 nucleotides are TGTGCCAGCAGCGTAGAGGGCAGCTCTGGAAACACCATATATTTT.

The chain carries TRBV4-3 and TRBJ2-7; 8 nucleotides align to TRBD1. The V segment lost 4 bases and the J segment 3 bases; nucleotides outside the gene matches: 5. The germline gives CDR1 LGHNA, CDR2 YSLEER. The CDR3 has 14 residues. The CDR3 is CASSRSGTGYEQYF. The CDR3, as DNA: TGCGCCAGCAGCCGGTCCGGGACAGGCTACGAGCAGTACTTC.

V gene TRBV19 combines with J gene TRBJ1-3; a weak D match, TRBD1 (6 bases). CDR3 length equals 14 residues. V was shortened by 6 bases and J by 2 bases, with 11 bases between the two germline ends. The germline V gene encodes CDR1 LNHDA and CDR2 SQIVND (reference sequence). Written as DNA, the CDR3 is TGTGCCAGTAGATTGACAGGTGCTGGAAACACCATATATTTT. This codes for CASRLTGAGNTIYF.

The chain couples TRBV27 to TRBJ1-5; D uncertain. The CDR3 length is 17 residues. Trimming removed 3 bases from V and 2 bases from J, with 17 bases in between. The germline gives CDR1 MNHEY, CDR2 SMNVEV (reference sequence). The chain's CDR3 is CASSFLPPSSGNQPQHF. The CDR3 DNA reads TGTGCCAGCAGTTTTCTCCCTCCCTCCTCGGGCAATCAGCCCCAGCATTTT.

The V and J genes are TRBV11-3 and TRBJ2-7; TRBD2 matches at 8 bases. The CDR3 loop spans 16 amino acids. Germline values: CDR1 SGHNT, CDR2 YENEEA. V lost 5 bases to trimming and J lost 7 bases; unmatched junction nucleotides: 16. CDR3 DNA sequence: TGTGCCAGCAGCCCAAGTGGGCTAGCGGGCGGAGGGGAGCAGTACTTC. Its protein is CASSPSGLAGGGEQYF.

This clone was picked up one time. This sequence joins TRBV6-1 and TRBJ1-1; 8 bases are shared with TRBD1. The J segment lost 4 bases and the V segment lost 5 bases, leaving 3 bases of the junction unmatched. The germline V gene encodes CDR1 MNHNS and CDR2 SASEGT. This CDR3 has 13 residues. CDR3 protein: CASSNTGGTEAFF. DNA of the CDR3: TGTGCCAGCAGTAATACAGGGGGCACTGAAGCTTTCTTT.

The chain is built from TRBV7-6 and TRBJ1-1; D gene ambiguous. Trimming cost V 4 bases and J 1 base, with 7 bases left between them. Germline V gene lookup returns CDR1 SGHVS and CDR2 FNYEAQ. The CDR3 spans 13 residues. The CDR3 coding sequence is TGTGCCAGCAGCTCGAGGAGGAACACTGAAGCTTTCTTT. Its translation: CASSSRRNTEAFF.

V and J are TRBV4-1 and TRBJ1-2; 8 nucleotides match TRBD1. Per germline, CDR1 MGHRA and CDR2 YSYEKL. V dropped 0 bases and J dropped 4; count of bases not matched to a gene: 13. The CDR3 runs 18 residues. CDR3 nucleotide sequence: TGCGCCAGCAGCCAAGATTTTGGTCGGGACAGGTACCGCTATGGCTACACCTTC. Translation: CASSQDFGRDRYRYGYTF.

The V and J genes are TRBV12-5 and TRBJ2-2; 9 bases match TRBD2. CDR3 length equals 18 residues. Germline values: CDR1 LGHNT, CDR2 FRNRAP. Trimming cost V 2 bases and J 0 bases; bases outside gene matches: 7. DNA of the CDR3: TGTGCTAGTGGTTTGTCTTCTTCTAGCGGGGCGAACACCGGGGAGCTGTTTTTT. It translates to CASGLSSSSGANTGELFF. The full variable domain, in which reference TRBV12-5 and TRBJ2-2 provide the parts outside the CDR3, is DARVTQTPRHKVTEMGQEVTMRCQPILGHNTVFWYRQTMMQGLELLAYFRNRAPLDDSGMPKDRFSAEMPDATLATLKIQPSEPRDSAVYFCASGLSSSSGANTGELFFGEGSRLTVL.

The CDR3 reads CASSPGRVNTEAFF. The CDR3 DNA follows: TGCGCCAGCAGCCCCGGACGGGTGAACACTGAAGCTTTCTTT. The chain combines TRBV5-1 with TRBJ1-1; D is unclear. Trimming cost V 4 bases and J 0 bases, with 10 bases left between them. CDR3 length: 14 residues. Germline CDR1 SGHRS, CDR2 YFSETQ.

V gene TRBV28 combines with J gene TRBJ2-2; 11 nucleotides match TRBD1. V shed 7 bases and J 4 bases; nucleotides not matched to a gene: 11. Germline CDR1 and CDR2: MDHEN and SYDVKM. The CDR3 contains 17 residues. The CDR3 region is CASKLPGGTGGTGELFF. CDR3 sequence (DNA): TGTGCCAGCAAACTTCCGGGCGGGACAGGGGGCACCGGGGAGCTGTTTTTT. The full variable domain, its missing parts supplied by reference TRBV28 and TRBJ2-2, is DVKVTQSSRYLVKRTGEKVFLECVQDMDHENMFWYRQDPGLGLRLIYFSYDVKMKEKGDIPEGYSVSREKKERFSLILESASTNQTSMYLCASKLPGGTGGTGELFFGEGSRLTVL.

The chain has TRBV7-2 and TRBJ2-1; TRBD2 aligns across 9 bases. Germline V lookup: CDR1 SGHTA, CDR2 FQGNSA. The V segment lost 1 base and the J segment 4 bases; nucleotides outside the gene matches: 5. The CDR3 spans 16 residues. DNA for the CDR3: TGTGCCAGCAGCTTAGGTCCTAGCGGGACTTACAATGAGCAGTTCTTC. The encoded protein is CASSLGPSGTYNEQFF.

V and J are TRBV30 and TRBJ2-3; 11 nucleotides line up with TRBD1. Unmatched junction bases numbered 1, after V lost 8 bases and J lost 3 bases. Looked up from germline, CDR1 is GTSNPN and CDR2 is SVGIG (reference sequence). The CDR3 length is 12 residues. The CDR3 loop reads CAGQGATDTQYF. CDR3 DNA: TGTGCCGGACAGGGGGCAACAGATACGCAGTATTTT.

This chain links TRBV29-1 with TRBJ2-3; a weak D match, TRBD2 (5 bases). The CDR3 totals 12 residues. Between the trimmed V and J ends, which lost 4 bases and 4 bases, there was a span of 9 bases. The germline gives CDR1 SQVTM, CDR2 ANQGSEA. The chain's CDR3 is CSVGAEPDTQYF. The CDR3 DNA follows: TGCAGCGTTGGAGCGGAACCAGATACGCAGTATTTT.

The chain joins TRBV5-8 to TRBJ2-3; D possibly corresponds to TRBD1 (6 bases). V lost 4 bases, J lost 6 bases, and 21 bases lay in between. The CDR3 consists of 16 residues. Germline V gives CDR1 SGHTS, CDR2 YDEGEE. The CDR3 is CASSGAGTPGFDTQYF. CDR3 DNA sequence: TGTGCCAGCAGCGGCGCCGGGACACCCGGGTTTGATACGCAGTATTTT.

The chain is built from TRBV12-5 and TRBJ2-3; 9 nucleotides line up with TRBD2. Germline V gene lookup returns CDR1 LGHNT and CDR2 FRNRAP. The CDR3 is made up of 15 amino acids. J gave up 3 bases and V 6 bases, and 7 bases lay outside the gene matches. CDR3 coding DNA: TGTGCTAGTGGGGCTAGCGGGACGGATACAGATACGCAGTATTTT. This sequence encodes CASGASGTDTDTQYF.

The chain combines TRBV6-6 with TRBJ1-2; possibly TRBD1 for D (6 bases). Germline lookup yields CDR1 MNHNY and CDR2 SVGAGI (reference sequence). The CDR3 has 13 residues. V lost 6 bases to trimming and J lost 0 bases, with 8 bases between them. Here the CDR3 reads CASRRQANYGYTF. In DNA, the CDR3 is TGTGCCAGCAGACGACAGGCTAACTATGGCTACACCTTC.